The 21 T cell receptor beta chains below all came from one sample that was sequenced in a study of shared clonotypes between healthy human individuals. CD8 cells regarded as naive lacked CD45RO, were positively chosen for CCR7, and omitted terminally differentiated effector memory CD45RA+ cells. Data came from immunoSEQ multiplex PCR; TCRdb stores just in-frame clones and leaves some out. The data show around 2.1 million clones, about 92% seen once. Sequencing was done on a sample of naive CD8+ T cells from PBMCs. The receptor source for this set is a man in his late teens or twenties in good health. Some clones in this sample may be carry-over from other donors' samples.

The chain has TRBV11-2 and TRBJ2-7, with D possibly matching TRBD2 (6 bases). This CDR3 comprises 16 residues. The V gene lost 2 bases and the J gene lost 4 bases, with 18 bases spanning the gap. Per germline, CDR1 SGHAT and CDR2 FQNNGV. Here the CDR3 DNA reads TGTGCCAGCAGCTTAATCAAGTCAAGGCTAGCGTACGAGCAGTACTTC. Encoded protein: CASSLIKSRLAYEQYF.

In this sample, this clone turned up a few times. This chain connects TRBV7-9 to TRBJ1-2; 8 bases fit TRBD1. The CDR3 totals 13 residues. The germline CDR1 and CDR2 sequences are SEHNR and FQNEAQ (reference sequence). V lost 10 bases, J lost 4 bases, and 8 bases stayed unmatched. CDR3 coding DNA: TGTGCCATCGAGGACAGGGTTGGCTATGGCTACACCTTC. It translates to CAIEDRVGYGYTF.

This chain links TRBV9 with TRBJ1-1; D possibly corresponds to TRBD1 (5 bases). Germline V gives CDR1 SGDLS, CDR2 YYNGEE. This CDR3 is built from 16 residues. The ends were cut back, 3 bases at V and 7 bases at J, with 22 bases in the middle. In DNA form, the CDR3 reads TGTGCCAGCAGCGCGGGTCAGGGCCGTAGATTAGGTGAAGCTTTCTTT. Encoded protein: CASSAGQGRRLGEAFF.

This clone was seen a few times. This chain joins TRBV11-1 and TRBJ1-1, with no clear D. The CDR3 length is 13 residues. Deletions cut 0 bases from V and 11 bases from J, with 13 bases between. CDR1 is SGHAT and CDR2 is FQDESV in the germline V gene (reference sequence). The CDR3, as DNA: TGTGCCAGCAGCTTAGCAGACCCCTTACCGGCTTTCTTT. This translates into CASSLADPLPAFF.

The chain combines TRBV7-9 with TRBJ2-7, with D perhaps TRBD1 (6 bases). This CDR3 is 17 amino acids long. Per germline, CDR1 SEHNR and CDR2 FQNEAQ (reference sequence). V lost 4 bases and J 1 base, leaving 20 bases between the germline ends. CDR3 nucleotide sequence: TGTGCCAGCAGCTCACCCACCACAGGGCTATTTTCCTACGAGCAGTACTTC. Protein product: CASSSPTTGLFSYEQYF. The entire variable domain, with the rest obtained from reference TRBV7-9 and TRBJ2-7, is as follows: DTGVSQNPRHKITKRGQNVTFRCDPISEHNRLYWYRQTLGQGPEFLTYFQNEAQLEKSRLLSDRFSAERPKGSFSTLEIQRTEQGDSAMYLCASSSPTTGLFSYEQYFGPGTRLTVT.

The chain recombines TRBV5-1 with TRBJ2-4; 11 positions agree with TRBD1. The junction had 5 bases not matched to a gene; V was cut back by 3 bases and J by 3 bases. Germline CDR1 is SGHRS and CDR2 is YFSETQ. The CDR3 spans 16 residues. In DNA form, the CDR3 reads TGCGCCAGCAGCTCGGACAGGGGGCTCGTCAAAAACATTCAGTACTTC. Translated: CASSSDRGLVKNIQYF.

The chain links TRBV9 to TRBJ1-1; perhaps TRBD1 as D (5 bases). CDR1 and CDR2 from the germline V gene are SGDLS and YYNGEE. The V end was cut by 4 bases, the J end by 2 bases, with 15 bases between. The CDR3 extends over 15 amino acids. The CDR3 spells CASSLHSGGNTEAFF. DNA of the CDR3: TGTGCCAGCAGCCTCCACTCCGGGGGAAACACTGAAGCTTTCTTT. Full variable domain (rest looked up from reference TRBV9 and TRBJ1-1): DSGVTQTPKHLITATGQRVTLRCSPRSGDLSVYWYQQSLDQGLQFLIQYYNGEERAKGNILERFSAQQFPDLHSELNLSSLELGDSALYFCASSLHSGGNTEAFFGQGTRLTVV.

V usage is TRBV4-2 and J usage is TRBJ2-7; tentatively, D is TRBD2 (6 bases). V lost 1 base and J lost 0, with 13 bases in between. The CDR3 loop spans 16 amino acids. The germline gives CDR1 LGHNA, CDR2 YNFKEQ. CDR3 in DNA: TGTGCCAGCAGCCAAGCCTCAGCGGGCGGCTCCTACGAGCAGTACTTC. As protein: CASSQASAGGSYEQYF.

The V call is TRBV19, the J call TRBJ2-7, with D uncertain. The CDR3 runs 13 residues. V dropped 4 bases and J dropped 5 bases, with 12 bases sitting between them. The germline gives CDR1 LNHDA, CDR2 SQIVND (reference sequence). In nucleotides, the CDR3 is TGTGCCAGTAGTAAGTGGGTATTGGACGAGCAGTACTTC. Residues: CASSKWVLDEQYF. Drawing the rest from reference TRBV19 and TRBJ2-7, the complete variable domain is DGGITQSPKYLFRKEGQNVTLSCEQNLNHDAMYWYRQDPGQGLRLIYYSQIVNDFQKGDIAEGYSVSREKKESFPLTVTSAQKNPTAFYLCASSKWVLDEQYFGPGTRLTVT.

The chain employs TRBV7-6 and TRBJ2-1, with 11 bases matching TRBD2. Germline CDR1 SGHVS, CDR2 FNYEAQ. After removal of 8 bases from V and 1 base from J, the junction contained 13 bases not matched to a gene. The CDR3 runs 18 residues. This CDR3 is CASWPGTSGRGSYNEQFF. The CDR3 DNA reads as TGTGCCAGCTGGCCCGGTACTAGCGGGAGAGGGTCCTACAATGAGCAGTTCTTC.

The chain has TRBV4-1 and TRBJ2-2; D tentatively fits TRBD1 or TRBD2 (5 bases each). Germline values: CDR1 MGHRA, CDR2 YSYEKL. Trimming took 0 bases from V and 4 from J, leaving 9 bases between them. The CDR3 length is 15 residues. The DNA for the CDR3 is TGCGCCAGCAGCCAAGACACGGGGACCACCGGGGAGCTGTTTTTT. It translates to CASSQDTGTTGELFF.

The chain is built from TRBV19 and TRBJ1-5, with 7 bases aligning to TRBD1. CDR1 is LNHDA, CDR2 SQIVND, per germline (reference sequence). The CDR3 runs to 15 residues. J was trimmed by 3 bases and V by 1 base; bases with no gene match: 3. The CDR3 nucleotides read TGTGCCAGTAGTATAGGGGACAGTCACAATCAGCCCCAGCATTTT. Its protein product is CASSIGDSHNQPQHF.

CDR3 loop: CASSLAGLAGDPDTQYF. CDR3 DNA: TGTGCCAGCAGCTTAGCAGGACTAGCGGGAGATCCAGATACGCAGTATTTT. The chain carries TRBV7-9 and TRBJ2-3, with 13 nucleotides matching TRBD2. V shed 0 bases and J 4 bases; nucleotides not matched to a gene: 4. In germline, CDR1 is SEHNR, CDR2 FQNEAQ (reference sequence). The CDR3 is 17 residues long. The full variable domain, in which reference TRBV7-9 and TRBJ2-3 provide the parts outside the CDR3, is DTGVSQNPRHKITKRGQNVTFRCDPISEHNRLYWYRQTLGQGPEFLTYFQNEAQLEKSRLLSDRFSAERPKGSFSTLEIQRTEQGDSAMYLCASSLAGLAGDPDTQYFGPGTRLTVL.

This rearrangement joins TRBV7-3 to TRBJ2-7; 12 positions agree with TRBD2. From germline, CDR1 is SGHTA and CDR2 FQGTGA. The CDR3 covers 16 residues. J was trimmed by 1 base and V by 5 bases; bases with no gene match: 6. As DNA, the CDR3 is TGTGCCAGCAGCGAGACTAGCGGGAGACTTTCCTACGAGCAGTACTTC. Translation gives CASSETSGRLSYEQYF.

This chain connects TRBV28 to TRBJ1-2, with D unclear. CDR1 is MDHEN, CDR2 SYDVKM, per germline. The CDR3 sequence is 17 residues long. V lost 4 bases and J 1 base, leaving 19 bases between the germline ends. CDR3 sequence: CASSSLGRAHFNYGYTF. The CDR3 coding sequence is TGTGCCAGCAGTTCCCTGGGGAGGGCCCACTTTAACTATGGCTACACCTTC.

This clone was recorded only once. CDR3 region: CASSMWLAGGYEQYF. The CDR3 DNA reads as TGTGCCAGTAGTATGTGGCTAGCGGGAGGCTACGAGCAGTACTTC. The chain links TRBV19 to TRBJ2-7; 11 nucleotides match TRBD2. The J segment lost 3 bases and the V segment lost 3 bases, leaving 4 bases of the junction unmatched. The CDR3 loop spans 15 amino acids. Germline-derived CDR1 and CDR2 are LNHDA and SQIVND (reference sequence).

This chain joins TRBV5-1 and TRBJ2-1; 12 bases line up with TRBD2. Germline V lookup: CDR1 SGHRS, CDR2 YFSETQ. The CDR3 sequence is 16 residues long. V gave up 4 bases and J gave up 2 bases; unmatched junction bases: 4. The CDR3, as DNA: TGCGCCAGCAGCGCCGGACTAGCGGGAACCTACAATGAGCAGTTCTTC. Protein product: CASSAGLAGTYNEQFF. The complete variable domain, with remaining parts taken from reference TRBV5-1 and TRBJ2-1, reads KAGVTQTPRYLIKTRGQQVTLSCSPISGHRSVSWYQQTPGQGLQFLFEYFSETQRNKGNFPGRFSGRQFSNSRSEMNVSTLELGDSALYLCASSAGLAGTYNEQFFGPGTRLTVL.

The chain links TRBV7-2 to TRBJ2-2, with TRBD1 as a possible D gene (6 bases). The germline V and J ends were trimmed by 10 bases and 0 bases, with 18 bases remaining between them. The CDR3 contains 16 residues. CDR1 and CDR2 from the germline V gene are SGHTA and FQGNSA. The CDR3 bases are TGTGCCACCCGACGGGACACCTCCTCGAACACCGGGGAGCTGTTTTTT. Translating it yields CATRRDTSSNTGELFF.

This clone was found once. The chain has TRBV11-2 and TRBJ2-1; D gene uncertain. CDR1 is SGHAT and CDR2 is FQNNGV in the germline V gene. The V gene lost 8 bases and the J gene lost 9 bases, with 11 bases spanning the gap. This CDR3 contains 11 residues. Here the CDR3 DNA reads TGTGCCAGCCGCCTTACCGGTGAGCAGTTCTTC. Translation gives CASRLTGEQFF.

This chain links TRBV7-9 with TRBJ2-5, with 10 bases that match TRBD1. In germline, CDR1 is SEHNR, CDR2 FQNEAQ (reference sequence). Trimming took 6 bases from V and 1 from J; bases not matched to a gene: 5. The CDR3 has 15 residues. CDR3 loop: CASSLGQGSQETQYF. As DNA, the CDR3 is TGTGCCAGCAGTTTGGGACAGGGGAGCCAAGAGACCCAGTACTTC.

The chain joins TRBV7-9 to TRBJ1-2; no clear D. Trimming left V 3 bases short and J 6 bases short, with 20 bases between. Germline V gene lookup returns CDR1 SEHNR and CDR2 FQNEAQ (reference sequence). This CDR3 comprises 16 residues. CDR3 nucleotide sequence: TGTGCCAGCAGCTTCCCCCTAGGGAGGGAGGGTGATGGCTACACCTTC. Translating gives CASSFPLGREGDGYTF.